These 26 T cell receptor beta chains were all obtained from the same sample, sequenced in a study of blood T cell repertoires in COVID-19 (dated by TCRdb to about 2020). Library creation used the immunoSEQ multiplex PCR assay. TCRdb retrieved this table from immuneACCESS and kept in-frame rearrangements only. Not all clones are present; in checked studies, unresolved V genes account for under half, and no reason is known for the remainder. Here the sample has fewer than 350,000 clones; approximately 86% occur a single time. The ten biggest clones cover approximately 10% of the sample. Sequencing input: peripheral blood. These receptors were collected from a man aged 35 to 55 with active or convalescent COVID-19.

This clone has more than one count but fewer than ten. CDR3 sequence (DNA): TGCGCCAGCAGCTTGGCCACAGGCCTGGATGAAGCTTTCTTT. It translates to CASSLATGLDEAFF. This sequence joins TRBV5-1 and TRBJ1-1; perhaps TRBD1 as D (5 bases). The germline gives CDR1 SGHRS, CDR2 YFSETQ. V was shortened by 0 bases and J by 7 bases, with 13 bases between the two germline ends. This CDR3 is built from 14 residues.

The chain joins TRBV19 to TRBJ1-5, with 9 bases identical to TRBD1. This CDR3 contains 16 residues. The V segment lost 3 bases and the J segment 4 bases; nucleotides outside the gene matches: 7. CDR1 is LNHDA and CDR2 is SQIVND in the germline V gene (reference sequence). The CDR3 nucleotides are TGTGCCAGTAGTATCGCCACAGGGGGCAGGAATCAGCCCCAGCATTTT. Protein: CASSIATGGRNQPQHF.

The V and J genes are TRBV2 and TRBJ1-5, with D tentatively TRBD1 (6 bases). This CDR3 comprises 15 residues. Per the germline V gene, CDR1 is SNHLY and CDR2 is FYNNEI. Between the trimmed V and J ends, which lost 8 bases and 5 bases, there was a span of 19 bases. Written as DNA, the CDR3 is TGTGCCAGCGTATTTACCCAGGGGCCTGATCAGCCCCAGCATTTT. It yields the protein CASVFTQGPDQPQHF.

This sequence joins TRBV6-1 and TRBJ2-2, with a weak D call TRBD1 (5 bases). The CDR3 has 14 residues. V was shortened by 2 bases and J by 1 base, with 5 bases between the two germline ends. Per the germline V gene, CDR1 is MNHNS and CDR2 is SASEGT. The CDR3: CASSEQGNTGELFF. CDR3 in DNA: TGTGCCAGCAGTGAACAGGGGAACACCGGGGAGCTGTTTTTT.

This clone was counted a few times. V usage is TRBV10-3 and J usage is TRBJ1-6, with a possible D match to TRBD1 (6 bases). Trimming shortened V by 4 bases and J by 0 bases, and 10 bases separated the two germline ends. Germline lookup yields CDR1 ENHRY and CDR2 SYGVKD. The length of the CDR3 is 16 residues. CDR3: CAISGQVPSYNSPLHF. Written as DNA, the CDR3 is TGTGCCATCAGTGGACAGGTTCCCTCCTATAATTCACCCCTCCACTTT.

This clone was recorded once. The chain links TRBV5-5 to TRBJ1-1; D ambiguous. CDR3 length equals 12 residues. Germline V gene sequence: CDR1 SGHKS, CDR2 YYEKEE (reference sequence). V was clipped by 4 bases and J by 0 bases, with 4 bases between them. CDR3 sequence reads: CASSPVNTEAFF. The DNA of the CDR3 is TGTGCCAGCAGCCCGGTGAACACTGAAGCTTTCTTT.

The CDR3 sequence is CASSLTALNTEAFF. The CDR3 nucleotides read TGTGCCAGCAGCTTGACAGCCTTGAACACTGAAGCTTTCTTT. The genes are TRBV7-3 and TRBJ1-1; tentative D call: TRBD1 (5 bases). The V and J ends lost 3 bases and 0 bases respectively, with 8 bases between them. Germline assignment: CDR1 SGHTA and CDR2 FQGTGA. The CDR3 is 14 residues long.

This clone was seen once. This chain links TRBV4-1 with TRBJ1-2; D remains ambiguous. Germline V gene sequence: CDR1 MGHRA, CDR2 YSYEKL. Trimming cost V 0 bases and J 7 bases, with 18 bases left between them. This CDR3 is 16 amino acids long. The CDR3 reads CASSQDMRPGMGGYTF. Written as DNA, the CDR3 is TGCGCCAGCAGCCAAGATATGCGCCCGGGTATGGGTGGCTACACCTTC.

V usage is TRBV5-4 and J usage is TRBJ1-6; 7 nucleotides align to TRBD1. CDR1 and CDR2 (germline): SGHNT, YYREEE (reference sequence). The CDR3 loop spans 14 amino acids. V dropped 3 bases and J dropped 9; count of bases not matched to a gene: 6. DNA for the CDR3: TGTGCCAGCAGCTCAGACAGGGTGAGTTCACCCCTCCACTTT. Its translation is CASSSDRVSSPLHF.

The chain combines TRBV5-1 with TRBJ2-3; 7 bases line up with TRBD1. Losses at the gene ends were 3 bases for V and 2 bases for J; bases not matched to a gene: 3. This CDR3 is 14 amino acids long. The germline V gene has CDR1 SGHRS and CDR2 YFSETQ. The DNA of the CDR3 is TGCGCCAGCAGCTGGACAGGTCCCACAGATACGCAGTATTTT. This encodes CASSWTGPTDTQYF.

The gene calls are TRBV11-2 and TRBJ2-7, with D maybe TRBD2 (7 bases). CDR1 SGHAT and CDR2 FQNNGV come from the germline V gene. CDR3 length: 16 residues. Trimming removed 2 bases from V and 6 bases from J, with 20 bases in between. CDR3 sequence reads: CASSLPGAGGIGEQYF. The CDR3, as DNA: TGTGCCAGCAGCTTACCGGGGGCCGGGGGGATCGGCGAGCAGTACTTC.

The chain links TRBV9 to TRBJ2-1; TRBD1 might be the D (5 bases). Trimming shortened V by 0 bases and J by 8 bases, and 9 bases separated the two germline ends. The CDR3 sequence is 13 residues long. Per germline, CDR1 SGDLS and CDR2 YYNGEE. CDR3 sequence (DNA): TGTGCCAGCAGCGTAGTAAGGGGCGATGAGCAGTTCTTC. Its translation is CASSVVRGDEQFF.

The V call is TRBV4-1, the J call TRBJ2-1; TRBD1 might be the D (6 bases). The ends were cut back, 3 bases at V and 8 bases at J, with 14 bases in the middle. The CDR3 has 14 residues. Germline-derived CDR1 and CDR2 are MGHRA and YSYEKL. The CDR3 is CASSQTSGVYEQFF. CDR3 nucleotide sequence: TGCGCCAGCAGCCAGACATCAGGGGTTTATGAGCAGTTCTTC.

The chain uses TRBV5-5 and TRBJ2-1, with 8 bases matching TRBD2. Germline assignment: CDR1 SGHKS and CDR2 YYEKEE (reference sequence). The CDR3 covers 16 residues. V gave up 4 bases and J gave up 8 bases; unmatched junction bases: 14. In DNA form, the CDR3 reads TGTGCCAGCAGCCCATGGGGTAGCGGGAATAGTCATGAGCAGTTCTTC. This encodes CASSPWGSGNSHEQFF.

The CDR3 bases are TGCGCCAGCAGCCCGGGGACTAGCGGGAGGGCGTTGTACAATGAGCAGTTCTTC. Its translation is CASSPGTSGRALYNEQFF. The rearrangement joins TRBV5-1 to TRBJ2-1; 16 bases agree with TRBD2. Germline V CDR1 and CDR2: SGHRS, YFSETQ. The CDR3 spans 18 residues. V gave up 4 bases and J gave up 4 bases; unmatched junction bases: 8.

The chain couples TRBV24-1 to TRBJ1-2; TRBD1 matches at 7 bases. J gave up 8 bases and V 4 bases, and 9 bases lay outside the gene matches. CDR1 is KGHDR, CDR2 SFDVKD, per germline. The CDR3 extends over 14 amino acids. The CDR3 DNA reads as TGTGCCACCAGTGACCTCGACAGGGCGAGAGGCTACACCTTC. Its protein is CATSDLDRARGYTF.

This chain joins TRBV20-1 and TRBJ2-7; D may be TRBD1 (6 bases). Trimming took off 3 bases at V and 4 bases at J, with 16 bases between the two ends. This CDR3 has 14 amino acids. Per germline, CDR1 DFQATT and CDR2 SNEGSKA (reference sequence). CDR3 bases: TGCAGTGCTAGTCCCGGACAGCTCGTTTACGAGCAGTACTTC. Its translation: CSASPGQLVYEQYF.

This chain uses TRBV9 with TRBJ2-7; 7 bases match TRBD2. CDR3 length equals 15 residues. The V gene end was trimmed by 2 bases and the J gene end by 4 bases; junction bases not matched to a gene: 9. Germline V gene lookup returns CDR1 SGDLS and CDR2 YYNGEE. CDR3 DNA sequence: TGTGCCAGCAGCGTGGGGAGGGGAAGGGATTACGAGCAGTACTTC. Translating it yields CASSVGRGRDYEQYF.

CDR3 nucleotide sequence: TGTGCCAGCAGTTACTCGACAGCGACTAGCACAGATACGCAGTATTTT. Its translation is CASSYSTATSTDTQYF. The chain links TRBV6-5 to TRBJ2-3, with TRBD1 as a possible D gene (5 bases). The length of the CDR3 is 16 residues. Trimming left V 0 bases short and J 0 bases short, with 10 bases between. Germline values: CDR1 MNHEY, CDR2 SVGAGI.

Written as DNA, the CDR3 is TGTGCCAGCAGCCCAAATAGCGGGAGGGCCTCCTACGAGCAGTACTTC. Its protein product is CASSPNSGRASYEQYF. The chain links TRBV13 to TRBJ2-7, with 11 bases lining up with TRBD2. Germline CDR1 and CDR2: PRHDT and FYEKMQ (reference sequence). With V trimmed by 5 bases and J by 0 bases, 6 bases remained unmatched. The CDR3 loop spans 16 amino acids.

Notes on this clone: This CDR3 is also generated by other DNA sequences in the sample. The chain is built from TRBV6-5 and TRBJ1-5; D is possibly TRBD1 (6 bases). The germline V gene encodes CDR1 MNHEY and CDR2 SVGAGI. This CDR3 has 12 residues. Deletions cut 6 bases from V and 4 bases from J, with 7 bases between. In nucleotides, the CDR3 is TGTGCCAGCAGGGGGGCAAATCAGCCCCAGCATTTT. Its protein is CASRGANQPQHF.

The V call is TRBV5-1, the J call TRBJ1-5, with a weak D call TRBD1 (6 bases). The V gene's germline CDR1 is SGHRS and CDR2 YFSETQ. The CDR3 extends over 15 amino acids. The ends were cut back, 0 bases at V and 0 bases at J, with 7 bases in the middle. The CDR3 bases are TGCGCCAGCAGCTTGGGAGGGGGTAGCAATCAGCCCCAGCATTTT. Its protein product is CASSLGGGSNQPQHF.

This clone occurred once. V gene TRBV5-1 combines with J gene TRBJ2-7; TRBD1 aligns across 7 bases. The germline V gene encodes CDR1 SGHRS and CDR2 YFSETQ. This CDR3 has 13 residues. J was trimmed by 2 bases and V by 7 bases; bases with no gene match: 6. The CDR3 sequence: CASAGQAAYEQYF. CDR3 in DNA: TGCGCCAGCGCAGGACAGGCGGCCTACGAGCAGTACTTC.

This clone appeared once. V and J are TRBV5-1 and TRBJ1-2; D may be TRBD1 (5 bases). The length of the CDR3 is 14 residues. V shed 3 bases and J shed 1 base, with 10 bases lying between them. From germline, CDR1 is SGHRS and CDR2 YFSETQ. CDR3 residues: CASSWSTVNYGYTF. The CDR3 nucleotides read TGCGCCAGCAGCTGGTCGACAGTTAACTATGGCTACACCTTC.

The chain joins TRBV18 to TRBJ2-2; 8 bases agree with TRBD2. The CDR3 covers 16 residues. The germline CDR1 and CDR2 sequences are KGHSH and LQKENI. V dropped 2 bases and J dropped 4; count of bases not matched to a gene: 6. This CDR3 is CASSPGGGPGTGELFF. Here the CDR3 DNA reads TGTGCCAGCTCACCAGGCGGGGGGCCCGGCACCGGGGAGCTGTTTTTT. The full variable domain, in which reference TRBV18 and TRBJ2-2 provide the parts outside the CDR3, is NAGVMQNPRHLVRRRGQEARLRCSPMKGHSHVYWYRQLPEEGLKFMVYLQKENIIDESGMPKERFSAEFPKEGPSILRIQQVVRGDSAAYFCASSPGGGPGTGELFFGEGSRLTVL.

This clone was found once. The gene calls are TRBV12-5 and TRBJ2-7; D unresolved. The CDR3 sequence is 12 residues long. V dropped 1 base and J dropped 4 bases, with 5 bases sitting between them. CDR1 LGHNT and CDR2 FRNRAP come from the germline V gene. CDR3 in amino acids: CASGLDGYEQYF. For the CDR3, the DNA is TGTGCTAGTGGTTTGGACGGTTACGAGCAGTACTTC.